The source of this T cell receptor beta chain is a study of shared clonotypes between healthy human individuals. The material for each subset, its genomic DNA, was split evenly across several immunoSEQ plates. Profiling relied on immunoSEQ multiplex PCR, and the TCRdb table lists in-frame clones only, not all of them. The sample lists millions of clones; roughly 91% were seen once. Germline CDR1 GTSNPN, CDR2 SVGIG (reference sequence). CDR3 length equals 15 residues. Unmatched junction bases numbered 7, after V lost 0 bases and J lost 2 bases. This clone was recorded only once. Terminally differentiated effector memory CD45RA+ cells were excluded by CCR7 positive selection of CD45RO-negative cells.

This sequence was found in a young man in good health. Some clones in this sample may be carry-over from other donors' samples. The chain combines TRBV30 with TRBJ2-7; the match to TRBD1 covers 7 bases. Sequenced material: naive CD8+ T cells from PBMCs. The CDR3 bases are TGTGCCTGGAGTGTATTGGCAGGGGGAACCTACGAGCAGTACTTC. Amino acid sequence: CAWSVLAGGTYEQYF.